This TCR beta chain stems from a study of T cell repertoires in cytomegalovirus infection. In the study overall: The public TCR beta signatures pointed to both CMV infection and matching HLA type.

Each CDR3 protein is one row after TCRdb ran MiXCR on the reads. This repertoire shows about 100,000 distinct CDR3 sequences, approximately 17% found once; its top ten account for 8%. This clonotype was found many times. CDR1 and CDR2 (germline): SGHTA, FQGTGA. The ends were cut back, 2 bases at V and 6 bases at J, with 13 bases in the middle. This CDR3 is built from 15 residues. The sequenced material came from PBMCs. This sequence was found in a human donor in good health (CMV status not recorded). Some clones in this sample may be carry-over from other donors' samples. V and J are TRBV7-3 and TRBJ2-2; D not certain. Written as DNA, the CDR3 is TGTGCCAGCAGCTTAGGTCAGAAGCTGCCCGGGGAGCTGTTTTTT. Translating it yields CASSLGQKLPGELFF.